Shown below are 2 T cell receptor beta chains from a single sample sequenced in a study of T-cell reconstitution after alpha-beta-depleted transplantation in children. Unique molecular identifiers were incorporated during preparation of the TCRbeta library. MiXCR was run by TCRdb on the PCR reads, yielding one entry per CDR3 protein. The top ten hold around 13% of the sample, which has fewer than 550,000 distinct CDR3 sequences, around 10% seen once. This material consisted of PBMCs, mostly from graft donor cells, taken 180 days after TCRalphabeta/CD19-depleted stem cell transplant. These receptors were taken from a female patient between 2 and 15 years old who had a stem cell transplant for aplastic anemia, so the T cells may come from the graft donor.

This clonotype has just a few counts. The rearrangement links TRBV20-1 to TRBJ2-1; 9 nucleotides align to TRBD2. V trimming: 6 bases; J trimming: 2 bases; junction bases outside the gene matches: 8. The CDR3 sequence is 15 residues long. Looked up from germline, CDR1 is DFQATT and CDR2 is SNEGSKA (reference sequence). The CDR3 here is CSAPKGGRAYNEQFF. CDR3 coding DNA: TGCAGTGCCCCGAAGGGCGGGAGGGCCTACAATGAGCAGTTCTTC.

The V call is TRBV12-3 or TRBV12-4, the J call TRBJ2-1, with D perhaps assigned TRBD1 or TRBD2 (5 bases each). V gave up 3 bases and J gave up 3 bases, with 12 bases separating them. The CDR3 is 15 residues long. The CDR3 nucleotides are TGTGCCAGCAGTTTGGGGAATGGGGGCTACAATGAGCAGTTCTTC. The encoded protein is CASSLGNGGYNEQFF.